This section outlines one T cell receptor beta chain sequence together with its context. The CDR3 sequence is 14 residues long. The V gene's germline CDR1 is SGHAT and CDR2 FQNNGV. J lost 2 bases, V lost 5 bases, and 6 bases had no gene match. This sample was taken from a study of OX40 agonist ivuxolimab in advanced cancers. Assay used: immunoSEQ multiplex PCR; TCRdb lists only in-frame clones, some missing. This sample has about 20,000 clones, with approximately 70% found just once. The TCR sequence derives from an adult with an advanced solid tumor such as melanoma, head and neck, liver or kidney cancer. The sequencing here drew on CD4+ or CD8+ T cells sorted from blood, taken in a trial of the OX40 agonist ivuxolimab. This chain connects TRBV11-2 to TRBJ2-7, with 7 nucleotides matching TRBD1. CDR3 loop: CASSLNRGTYEQYF. The CDR3 coding sequence is TGTGCCAGCAGCCTTAACAGGGGAACCTACGAGCAGTACTTC.